Shown below are 20 T cell receptor beta chains from a single sample sequenced in a study of T-cell memory formation after mild COVID-19. From the 5' RACE reads, TCRdb called clonotypes with MiXCR, one entry per CDR3 protein. The sample holds roughly 300,000 distinct CDR3 sequences, 8% to 10% seen once. The sample was PBMCs or a T cell subset sorted from them (not recorded which). The source is a man aged 18 to 29 who had mild COVID-19 (a few samples of this study predate the infection). Cell type and time point are not known.

The table lists this clonotype with many counts. This chain connects TRBV3-1 to TRBJ1-4; 10 nucleotides agree with TRBD1. V gave up 4 bases and J gave up 3 bases; unmatched junction bases: 8. CDR1 is LGHDT, CDR2 YNNKEL, per germline (reference sequence). The CDR3 loop spans 17 amino acids. In DNA, the CDR3 is TGTGCCAGCAGCCCGTCGGGACAGGGGAGGTCTAATGAAAAACTGTTTTTT. Amino acid sequence: CASSPSGQGRSNEKLFF. Combining the CDR3 with reference TRBV3-1 and TRBJ1-4 gives the whole variable domain DTAVSQTPKYLVTQMGNDKSIKCEQNLGHDTMYWYKQDSKKFLKIMFSYNNKELIINETVPNRFSPKSPDKAHLNLHINSLELGDSAVYFCASSPSGQGRSNEKLFFGSGTQLSVL.

This clonotype was seen only a few times. CDR3 in amino acids: CASARDSRNTEAFF. The CDR3 coding sequence is TGTGCCAGCGCCCGGGACAGCCGTAACACTGAAGCTTTCTTT. The chain is built from TRBV2 and TRBJ1-1; 7 bases match TRBD1. CDR3 length: 14 residues. The germline CDR1 and CDR2 sequences are SNHLY and FYNNEI. V trimming: 8 bases; J trimming: 2 bases; junction bases outside the gene matches: 8.

A few counts support this clonotype. The chain is built from TRBV5-5 and TRBJ2-2; D is possibly TRBD1 (6 bases). V was pared by 0 bases and J by 6 bases, with 12 bases between. This CDR3 region has 15 residues. Germline V CDR1 and CDR2: SGHKS, YYEKEE (reference sequence). This chain's CDR3 is CASSLVLGGSGELFF. The CDR3, as DNA: TGTGCCAGCAGCTTGGTATTAGGGGGATCCGGGGAGCTGTTTTTT.

The chain combines TRBV19 with TRBJ1-6; no clear D. The germline V gene has CDR1 LNHDA and CDR2 SQIVND (reference sequence). Trimming cost V 3 bases and J 14 bases, with 8 bases left between them. The CDR3 consists of 11 residues. CDR3 protein: CASSIEATLHF. The CDR3 DNA reads TGTGCCAGTAGTATCGAGGCCACCCTCCACTTT.

The J gene is TRBJ2-7, the V gene TRBV29-1; D is unresolved. Germline V gives CDR1 SQVTM, CDR2 ANQGSEA. The length of the CDR3 is 11 residues. V shed 5 bases and J shed 2 bases, with 7 bases lying between them. CDR3 in amino acids: CSVSNAYEQYV. Here the CDR3 DNA reads TGCAGCGTTTCTAACGCCTACGAGCAGTACGTC.

The sample holds many counts of this clonotype. The CDR3 is CASSQAGGYQETQYF. For the CDR3, the DNA is TGTGCCAGCAGCCAGGCGGGGGGGTACCAAGAGACCCAGTACTTC. The gene calls are TRBV4-2 and TRBJ2-5, with TRBD2 matching 9 bases. With V trimmed by 3 bases and J by 0 bases, 2 bases remained unmatched. This CDR3 spans 15 amino acids. Germline V gene data show CDR1 as LGHNA and CDR2 as YNFKEQ.

This clonotype came up many times. This chain links TRBV4-1 with TRBJ1-5; 10 bases agree with TRBD1. Germline CDR1 is MGHRA and CDR2 is YSYEKL. V was clipped by 4 bases and J by 6 bases; unmatched bases: 6. The CDR3 is 15 amino acids. CDR3 nucleotides: TGCGCCAGCAGCCTTGGGGACAGGGGTTTTCAGCCCCAGCATTTT. Translating it yields CASSLGDRGFQPQHF.

This clonotype has a handful of counts. The genes are TRBV20-1 and TRBJ2-7; D is ambiguous. The CDR3 sequence is 11 residues long. The germline V and J ends were trimmed by 6 bases and 4 bases, with 10 bases remaining between them. Per germline, CDR1 DFQATT and CDR2 SNEGSKA (reference sequence). CDR3 sequence: CSARKRYEQYF. The CDR3 nucleotides read TGCAGTGCCCGAAAGAGGTACGAGCAGTACTTC.

The chain is built from TRBV6-5 and TRBJ2-5; 9 bases agree with TRBD1. The CDR3 has 15 amino acids. V trimming: 5 bases; J trimming: 0 bases; junction bases outside the gene matches: 4. Germline V gives CDR1 MNHEY, CDR2 SVGAGI. CDR3 nucleotides: TGTGCCAGCAGTACAGGGACAGGGTACCAAGAGACCCAGTACTTC. This codes for CASSTGTGYQETQYF.

This clonotype was counted a few times. The chain links TRBV20-1 to TRBJ2-5; D unresolved. Deletions cut 3 bases from V and 5 bases from J, with 13 bases between. Per germline, CDR1 DFQATT and CDR2 SNEGSKA (reference sequence). This CDR3 region has 13 residues. The CDR3 nucleotides are TGCAGTGCTAGTCCCGATTTAGGCGAGACCCAGTACTTC. Protein sequence: CSASPDLGETQYF.

The chain recombines TRBV19 with TRBJ1-2, with D hard to call. The V end was cut by 3 bases, the J end by 4 bases, with 12 bases between. The CDR3 length is 14 residues. The germline V gene has CDR1 LNHDA and CDR2 SQIVND (reference sequence). The CDR3 DNA is TGTGCCAGTAGTATGGGCGTGAACCCCTATGGCTACACCTTC. The encoded protein is CASSMGVNPYGYTF. Complete variable domain (other parts from reference TRBV19 and TRBJ1-2): DGGITQSPKYLFRKEGQNVTLSCEQNLNHDAMYWYRQDPGQGLRLIYYSQIVNDFQKGDIAEGYSVSREKKESFPLTVTSAQKNPTAFYLCASSMGVNPYGYTFGSGTRLTVV.

This rearrangement joins TRBV20-1 to TRBJ2-6; D tentatively reads TRBD1 or TRBD2 (5 bases each). This CDR3 comprises 15 residues. With 6 bases removed from V and 4 bases from J, the gap between germline ends came to 16 bases. Germline CDR1 and CDR2: DFQATT and SNEGSKA (reference sequence). CDR3 nucleotide sequence: TGCAGTGCCAATGCCCGGGGCTTCGGGGCCAACGTCCTGACTTTC. It is translated as CSANARGFGANVLTF.

This clonotype was detected many times. The chain is built from TRBV7-9 and TRBJ1-5, with TRBD1 matching 8 bases. Germline values: CDR1 SEHNR, CDR2 FQNEAQ (reference sequence). After removal of 6 bases from V and 7 bases from J, the junction contained 11 bases not matched to a gene. The CDR3 sequence is 15 residues long. CDR3 DNA: TGTGCCAGCAGTTTCCAGGTCAGGGGGCGACAGCCCCAGCATTTT. Translation: CASSFQVRGRQPQHF. Full variable domain (remainder filled in from reference TRBV7-9 and TRBJ1-5): DTGVSQNPRHKITKRGQNVTFRCDPISEHNRLYWYRQTLGQGPEFLTYFQNEAQLEKSRLLSDRFSAERPKGSFSTLEIQRTEQGDSAMYLCASSFQVRGRQPQHFGDGTRLSIL.

The sample holds a few counts of this clonotype. The V call is TRBV7-8, the J call TRBJ2-7; tentative D call: TRBD2 (6 bases). The germline V and J ends were trimmed by 1 base and 7 bases, with 11 bases remaining between them. The CDR3 length is 13 residues. CDR1 is SGHVS and CDR2 is FQNEAQ in the germline V gene. This CDR3 reads CASSLEAEGEQYV. Here the CDR3 DNA reads TGTGCCAGCAGCTTAGAGGCGGAGGGAGAGCAGTACGTC.

This clonotype was counted ten times or more. This chain uses TRBV12-3 or TRBV12-4 with TRBJ1-1, with D tentatively TRBD1 (5 bases). This CDR3 is 15 amino acids long. V lost 4 bases and J lost 4, with 16 bases in between. The CDR3 DNA is TGTGCCAGCAGTTCCCTGGTTGGGGGGTCCACTGAAGCTTTCTTT. Its translation: CASSSLVGGSTEAFF.

In this sample, this clonotype turned up a few times. The V gene is TRBV11-2, the J gene TRBJ2-7, with a tentative D call TRBD2 (5 bases). Germline lookup yields CDR1 SGHAT and CDR2 FQNNGV. V was cut by 6 bases and J by 3 bases, with 18 bases left in between. The CDR3 spans 15 residues. The CDR3 region is CASRIGLSAYYEQYF. In DNA, the CDR3 is TGTGCCAGCAGGATCGGACTGTCCGCTTACTACGAGCAGTACTTC.

The CDR3 is CASSQDPPGLAGGNTGELFF. DNA for the CDR3: TGTGCCAGCAGCCAAGATCCGCCGGGACTAGCGGGGGGGAACACCGGGGAGCTGTTTTTT. The V call is TRBV14, the J call TRBJ2-2; the match to TRBD2 covers 15 bases. The CDR3 covers 20 residues. Germline-derived CDR1 and CDR2 are SGHDN and FVKESK. Trimming at V came to 0 bases and at J to 1 base, leaving 6 bases not matched to a gene.

This clonotype was observed many times. The rearrangement uses TRBV2 and TRBJ2-3, with no clear D. Germline V gene sequence: CDR1 SNHLY, CDR2 FYNNEI. Trimming stripped 5 bases from V and 0 bases from J, with 18 bases between. The CDR3 sequence is 17 residues long. CDR3 sequence (DNA): TGTGCCAGCAGTCCCTTTATCGAAGTATTGAGCACAGATACGCAGTATTTT. This sequence encodes CASSPFIEVLSTDTQYF.

This clonotype turned up a few times. Because it lacks the conserved phenylalanine or tryptophan at the end, this CDR3 is likely a read error. No DNA is shown, since the ends of the CDR3 on it are uncertain; the CDR3 is the one TCRdb lists. The CDR3 spells CASGPIWRQGFT. The chain carries TRBV6-6 and TRBJ1-1. The CDR3 adds up to 12 amino acids, both ends counted. Germline CDR1 reads MNHNY; CDR2 reads SVGAGI (reference sequence).

This clonotype was picked up a small number of times. The chain combines TRBV5-1 with TRBJ2-7; D is perhaps TRBD1 (5 bases). V was shortened by 2 bases and J by 3 bases, with 15 bases between the two germline ends. The CDR3 loop spans 15 amino acids. Germline assignment: CDR1 SGHRS and CDR2 YFSETQ. The CDR3 bases are TGCGCCAGCAGCTTACATATGGTTCAGGGCTACGAGCAGTACTTC. It specifies CASSLHMVQGYEQYF.